This T cell receptor (beta chain) was captured in a study of OX40 agonist ivuxolimab in advanced cancers. The assay was immunoSEQ multiplex PCR, and TCRdb's table has in-frame clones only and misses some. The sample lists more than 45,000 clones; roughly 94% were seen once. J lost 0 bases, V lost 2 bases, and 0 bases had no gene match. This CDR3 has 16 residues. Per germline, CDR1 LNHDA and CDR2 SQIVND (reference sequence). The chain has TRBV19 and TRBJ2-1, with 11 bases that match TRBD2. The receptor's source is an adult with an advanced solid tumor such as melanoma, head and neck, liver or kidney cancer. This sample comprised CD4+ or CD8+ T cells sorted from blood, obtained in a trial of the OX40 agonist ivuxolimab. CDR3 protein: CASSITSGSSYNEQFF. As DNA, the CDR3 is TGTGCCAGTAGTATAACTAGCGGGAGCTCCTACAATGAGCAGTTCTTC.